A selection of T cell receptor beta chains follows, all from one sample in a study of OX40 agonist ivuxolimab in advanced cancers. Method: immunoSEQ multiplex PCR; TCRdb's copy keeps in-frame clones and lacks some. Of roughly 75,000 clones detected, around 90% appear once; the ten largest clones hold over 0.3%. The source material was CD4+ or CD8+ T cells sorted from blood, sampled in a trial of the OX40 agonist ivuxolimab. These receptors all come from an adult with an advanced solid tumor such as melanoma, head and neck, liver or kidney cancer. Both conserved end residues are trimmed from each CDR3.

>TRBJ1-5|TRBV29-1
SVGGSNQPQH
>TRBJ2-6|TRBV19
ASSIAGGNSGANVLT
>TRBJ2-7|TRBV9
ASSVSGKGREQY
>TRBJ2-5|TRBV29-1
SVVGRGETQY
>TRBJ2-7|TRBV28
ASSLFSRRVGDEQY
>TRBJ2-1|TRBV5-4
ASSSSGTSGFSEQF
>TRBJ2-3|TRBV29-1
SVEPHADTQY
>TRBJ2-5|TRBV5-1
ASSAQALGETQY
>TRBJ1-2|TRBV28
ASSLDRDYGYT
>TRBJ2-7|TRBV7-9
ASSSAGGSYEQY
>TRBJ2-7|TRBV4-3
ASSQEGGVSYEQY
>TRBJ2-7|TRBV7-2
ASSLATGWLAGGVEQY